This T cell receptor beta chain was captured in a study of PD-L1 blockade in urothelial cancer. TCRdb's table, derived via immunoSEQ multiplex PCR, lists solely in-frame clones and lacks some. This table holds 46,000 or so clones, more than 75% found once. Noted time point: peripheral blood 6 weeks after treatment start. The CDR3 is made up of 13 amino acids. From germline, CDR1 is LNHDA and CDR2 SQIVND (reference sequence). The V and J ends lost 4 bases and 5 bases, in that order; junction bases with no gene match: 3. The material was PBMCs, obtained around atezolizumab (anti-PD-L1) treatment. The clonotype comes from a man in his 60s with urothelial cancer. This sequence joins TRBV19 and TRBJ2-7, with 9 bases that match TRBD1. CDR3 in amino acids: CASSTDRGHEQYF. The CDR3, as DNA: TGTGCCAGTAGTACGGACAGGGGCCACGAGCAGTACTTC.